A single sample is the source of the 21 T cell receptor beta chains below, sequenced in a study of T cell responses to AZD1222 COVID-19 vaccine. TCRdb's table, derived via immunoSEQ multiplex PCR, lists solely in-frame clones and lacks some. The table includes approximately 94,000 clones, approximately 87% detected once. The sequencing used peripheral blood, collected on day 0 of AZD1222 vaccination. The receptors shown here come from an adult in good health.

The V gene is TRBV11-1, the J gene TRBJ1-1; 8 nucleotides line up with TRBD1. This CDR3 spans 13 amino acids. CDR1 SGHAT and CDR2 FQDESV come from the germline V gene (reference sequence). Trimming cost V 1 base and J 5 bases; bases outside gene matches: 0. The CDR3 spells CASSLDRGTEAFF. The CDR3 region has the DNA TGTGCCAGCAGCTTAGACAGGGGGACTGAAGCTTTCTTT. The full variable domain, in which reference TRBV11-1 and TRBJ1-1 provide the parts outside the CDR3, is EAEVAQSPRYKITEKSQAVAFWCDPISGHATLYWYRQILGQGPELLVQFQDESVVDDSQLPKDRFSAERLKGVDSTLKIQPAELGDSAMYLCASSLDRGTEAFFGQGTRLTVV.

This clone was recorded once. The V call is TRBV5-1, the J call TRBJ1-1, with unresolved D. V lost 5 bases and J 4 bases, leaving 15 bases between the germline ends. This CDR3 region has 14 residues. CDR1 and CDR2 from the germline V gene are SGHRS and YFSETQ. The CDR3 reads CASSERARRTEAFF. DNA of the CDR3: TGCGCCAGCAGTGAAAGGGCTCGGCGCACTGAAGCTTTCTTT.

This sequence joins TRBV15 and TRBJ1-5; TRBD1 might be the D (6 bases). V lost 5 bases to trimming and J lost 3 bases, with 17 bases between them. CDR3 length equals 16 residues. Per germline, CDR1 LNHNV and CDR2 YYDKDF (reference sequence). CDR3: CATSVGGGGNNQPQHF. DNA for the CDR3: TGTGCCACCAGCGTAGGGGGAGGGGGTAACAATCAGCCCCAGCATTTT.

CDR3 nucleotide sequence: TGTGCCAGCAGTTTGGGGACAGGCCCTAACTATGGCTACACCTTC. Its translation is CASSLGTGPNYGYTF. The rearrangement uses TRBV27 and TRBJ1-2, with 8 bases identical to TRBD1. The V segment lost 3 bases and the J segment 0 bases; nucleotides outside the gene matches: 3. The germline gives CDR1 MNHEY, CDR2 SMNVEV (reference sequence). This CDR3 contains 15 residues.

Only a few counts were recorded for this clone. The chain combines TRBV7-9 with TRBJ1-4; TRBD1 agrees at 7 bases. This CDR3 is built from 14 residues. CDR1 and CDR2 (germline): SEHNR, FQNEAQ (reference sequence). The J segment lost 7 bases and the V segment lost 5 bases, leaving 7 bases of the junction unmatched. The CDR3 bases are TGTGCCAGCAGCCGAACAGGGGAGGGTGAAAAACTGTTTTTT. Translation gives CASSRTGEGEKLFF.

The rearrangement links TRBV6-5 to TRBJ1-2; 8 nucleotides line up with TRBD1. The trim removed 5 bases at V and 4 bases at J, leaving 9 bases unmatched. There are 15 residues in the CDR3. Germline V gene lookup returns CDR1 MNHEY and CDR2 SVGAGI. CDR3 loop: CASSMGLQGVYGYTF. In DNA, the CDR3 is TGTGCCAGCAGTATGGGACTACAGGGGGTCTATGGCTACACCTTC.

This sequence joins TRBV5-1 and TRBJ2-2; D may match TRBD1 or TRBD2 (5 bases each). This CDR3 is 14 amino acids long. Germline values: CDR1 SGHRS, CDR2 YFSETQ. Trimming cost V 3 bases and J 2 bases, with 8 bases left between them. The CDR3 spells CASSWDGNTGELFF. CDR3 sequence (DNA): TGCGCCAGCAGCTGGGACGGCAACACCGGGGAGCTGTTTTTT. The entire variable domain, with the rest obtained from reference TRBV5-1 and TRBJ2-2, is as follows: KAGVTQTPRYLIKTRGQQVTLSCSPISGHRSVSWYQQTPGQGLQFLFEYFSETQRNKGNFPGRFSGRQFSNSRSEMNVSTLELGDSALYLCASSWDGNTGELFFGEGSRLTVL.

The rearrangement uses TRBV5-1 and TRBJ1-5; D possibly corresponds to TRBD1 (5 bases). Trimming left V 5 bases short and J 1 base short, with 16 bases between. Germline V gene sequence: CDR1 SGHRS, CDR2 YFSETQ. The CDR3 totals 16 residues. CDR3 bases: TGCGCCAGCAGTCCTGCAGGGCTTACGAGCAATCAGCCCCAGCATTTT. Residues: CASSPAGLTSNQPQHF.

V gene TRBV6-2 or TRBV6-3 combines with J gene TRBJ1-1; 9 nucleotides line up with TRBD1. This CDR3 region has 16 residues. Germline V gene data show CDR1 as MNHEY and CDR2 as SVGEGT. The J segment lost 9 bases and the V segment lost 5 bases, leaving 16 bases of the junction unmatched. CDR3 nucleotide sequence: TGTGCCAGCAGTCCCCCCAAGGGACAGGGTTTCGGACAAGCTTTCTTT. This translates into CASSPPKGQGFGQAFF.

V usage is TRBV5-4 and J usage is TRBJ2-7; D tentatively fits TRBD1 or TRBD2 (6 bases each). The CDR3 extends over 15 amino acids. The ends were cut back, 0 bases at V and 2 bases at J, with 12 bases in the middle. CDR1 SGHNT and CDR2 YYREEE come from the germline V gene (reference sequence). CDR3 bases: TGTGCCAGCAGCTTGGGGGGGGCGGATCCCTACGAGCAGTACTTC. As protein: CASSLGGADPYEQYF.

The chain joins TRBV19 to TRBJ2-5; a weak D match, TRBD1 (5 bases). V dropped 5 bases and J dropped 5 bases, with 9 bases sitting between them. CDR3 length: 12 amino acids. CDR1 and CDR2 (germline): LNHDA, SQIVND (reference sequence). The CDR3 reads CASSQGRETQYF. The CDR3 coding sequence is TGTGCCAGTAGTCAGGGTAGGGAGACCCAGTACTTC.

This clone was seen a few times. V and J are TRBV5-1 and TRBJ1-5, with TRBD1 matching over 7 bases. V gave up 4 bases and J gave up 4 bases; unmatched junction bases: 11. The CDR3 totals 16 residues. Germline CDR1 SGHRS, CDR2 YFSETQ. The CDR3 coding sequence is TGCGCCAGCAGCCCCGGAACGGGACAGCTAAATCAGCCCCAGCATTTT. Protein: CASSPGTGQLNQPQHF.

The chain employs TRBV6-4 and TRBJ2-7; D is unresolved. Germline-derived CDR1 and CDR2 are MRHNA and SNTAGT. The V and J ends lost 8 bases and 6 bases respectively, with 17 bases between them. The CDR3 is 13 residues long. The CDR3 spells CASGNLSPGEQYF. The CDR3 coding sequence is TGTGCCAGCGGAAACCTTAGCCCGGGCGAGCAGTACTTC.

V and J are TRBV15 and TRBJ2-7; TRBD2 matches 10 bases. The CDR3 covers 16 residues. CDR1 LNHNV and CDR2 YYDKDF come from the germline V gene (reference sequence). V shed 2 bases and J 0 bases; nucleotides not matched to a gene: 4. The CDR3 here is CATSRISGRNSYEQYF. The CDR3 nucleotides read TGTGCCACCAGCAGAATTAGCGGGAGGAACTCCTACGAGCAGTACTTC.

The chain recombines TRBV3-1 (or the pseudogene TRBV3-2) with TRBJ2-3, with 14 nucleotides matching TRBD2. The CDR3 covers 17 residues. Germline V CDR1 and CDR2: LGHDT, YNNKEL (reference sequence). The trim removed 4 bases at V and 2 bases at J, leaving 5 bases unmatched. CDR3 region: CASSPWTSGGSTDTQYF. For the CDR3, the DNA is TGTGCCAGCAGCCCGTGGACTAGCGGGGGGTCCACAGATACGCAGTATTTT.

The genes are TRBV9 and TRBJ2-7; D is possibly TRBD2 (5 bases). The CDR3 extends over 16 amino acids. The V and J ends lost 4 bases and 3 bases respectively, with 20 bases between them. CDR1 is SGDLS, CDR2 YYNGEE, per germline. In nucleotides, the CDR3 is TGTGCCAGCAGCCGAGGGTTGATGGCGTCGGACTACGAGCAGTACTTC. Residues: CASSRGLMASDYEQYF.

This clone was seen only once. The chain carries TRBV10-3 and TRBJ1-1; no firm D call. This CDR3 is 14 amino acids long. The ends were cut back, 0 bases at V and 4 bases at J, with 9 bases in the middle. Germline loops: CDR1 ENHRY, CDR2 SYGVKD. Written as DNA, the CDR3 is TGTGCCATCAGTGAGTCGAAGGGTCTCACTGAAGCTTTCTTT. It encodes CAISESKGLTEAFF.

This clone was seen a single time. The genes are TRBV2 and TRBJ1-4; 7 nucleotides align to TRBD1. The V and J ends lost 6 bases and 7 bases, in that order; junction bases with no gene match: 8. CDR3 size: 14 residues. Germline loops: CDR1 SNHLY, CDR2 FYNNEI. CDR3 bases: TGTGCCAGCAGCTATCGGACAGGTCGTGAAAAACTGTTTTTT. This codes for CASSYRTGREKLFF. The variable domain in full, with the rest retrieved from reference TRBV2 and TRBJ1-4, is EPEVTQTPSHQVTQMGQEVILRCVPISNHLYFYWYRQILGQKVEFLVSFYNNEISEKSEIFDDQFSVERPDGSNFTLKIRSTKLEDSAMYFCASSYRTGREKLFFGSGTQLSVL.

The chain recombines TRBV10-3 with TRBJ2-1; 10 bases match TRBD2. Germline lookup yields CDR1 ENHRY and CDR2 SYGVKD. V was clipped by 5 bases and J by 9 bases; unmatched bases: 16. This CDR3 is built from 17 residues. The CDR3 coding sequence is TGTGCCATCAGTATGGCTAGCGGGAGTCCCCCTGGGGGTGAGCAGTTCTTC. Translating gives CAISMASGSPPGGEQFF.

The chain joins TRBV18 to TRBJ1-1, with TRBD1 matching over 7 bases. The CDR3 runs 16 residues. Trimming cost V 3 bases and J 2 bases; bases outside gene matches: 9. The V gene's germline CDR1 is KGHSH and CDR2 LQKENI. The DNA of the CDR3 is TGTGCCAGCTCACCGGGACAGACCAAACTTAACACTGAAGCTTTCTTT. Residues: CASSPGQTKLNTEAFF.

V is TRBV3-1 (or the pseudogene TRBV3-2) and J is TRBJ2-7, with D perhaps given as TRBD1 or TRBD2 (5 bases each). Germline loops: CDR1 LGHDT, CDR2 YNNKEL (reference sequence). Trimming cost V 10 bases and J 1 base, with 14 bases left between them. The CDR3 has 13 amino acids. The CDR3 protein is CATRGVGSYEQYF. CDR3 sequence (DNA): TGTGCCACCCGGGGCGTGGGGTCCTACGAGCAGTACTTC.